Listed below are T cell receptor beta chains from one sample, sequenced in a study of blood T cell repertoires in COVID-19. Method: immunoSEQ multiplex PCR; TCRdb's copy keeps in-frame clones and lacks some. The sample includes 95,000 to 150,000 clones, 70% to 80% seen only once; the top ten take 30% to 45%. Sample: peripheral blood. The receptors were gathered from a man in his forties with active or convalescent COVID-19. The CDR3 runs from the conserved cysteine through the conserved F or W. The D gene is left open where the match is weak. Clone size is given for some rows only: seen once, a few or many times, or a class if the clone is expanded.

J: TRBJ1-2; D: NA; size: NA; V: TRBV7-9; DNA: TGTGCCAGCAGCCTACACGGAGGGGTCTATGGCTACACCTTC; CDR3: CASSLHGGVYGYTF
J: TRBJ2-7; D: NA; size: NA; V: TRBV6-6; DNA: TGTGCCAGCGGGCAGGAAATCTACGAGCAGTACTTC; CDR3: CASGQEIYEQYF
J: TRBJ2-1; D: TRBD1; size: NA; V: TRBV2; DNA: TGTGCCAGCAGTGAACCCGACAGGGGAGGGTTCTTC; CDR3: CASSEPDRGGFF
J: TRBJ1-4; D: TRBD1; size: NA; V: TRBV28; DNA: TGTGCCAGCAGTTCTCCGGACAGGGGCGAAAAACTGTTTTTT; CDR3: CASSSPDRGEKLFF
J: TRBJ2-5; D: NA; size: NA; V: TRBV7-2; DNA: TGTGCCAGCTGGTCTGGAGAAGCTTTGAAGGAGACCCAGTACTTC; CDR3: CASWSGEALKETQYF
J: TRBJ1-1; D: TRBD1; size: NA; V: TRBV5-1; DNA: TGCGCCAGCAGCTCGCGGACAGGGAATGTTAACACTGAAGCTTTCTTT; CDR3: CASSSRTGNVNTEAFF
J: TRBJ1-3; D: NA; size: NA; V: TRBV4-2; DNA: TGTGCCAGCAGCCAAGATCAGGGCCCTAGGAACACCATATATTTT; CDR3: CASSQDQGPRNTIYF
J: TRBJ2-5; D: TRBD2; size: few; V: TRBV5-6; DNA: TGTGCCAGCAGCTCGGGACTAGCGTTTCAAGAGACCCAGTACTTC; CDR3: CASSSGLAFQETQYF
J: TRBJ2-5; D: NA; size: NA; V: TRBV5-1; DNA: TGCGCCAGCAGCTCAGGGGACATACAAGAGACCCAGTACTTC; CDR3: CASSSGDIQETQYF
J: TRBJ2-3; D: NA; size: NA; V: TRBV5-1; DNA: TGCGCCAGCAGCTCCTTCCCGGGAGAGGATACGCAGTATTTT; CDR3: CASSSFPGEDTQYF
J: TRBJ2-2; D: TRBD2; size: NA; V: TRBV30; DNA: TGTGCCTGGAGTGGTAGTAGCGGGAGATTTACCGGGGAGCTGTTTTTT; CDR3: CAWSGSSGRFTGELFF
J: TRBJ2-7; D: NA; size: few; V: TRBV5-1; DNA: TGCGCCAGCGGGCTAGGCGGGAATCGCGAGCAGTACTTC; CDR3: CASGLGGNREQYF
J: TRBJ2-1; D: TRBD2; size: NA; V: TRBV5-6; DNA: TGTGCCAGCAGCTTACTAGCGGTCTCCTACAATGAGCAGTTCTTC; CDR3: CASSLLAVSYNEQFF
J: TRBJ2-7; D: NA; size: NA; V: TRBV5-4; DNA: TGTGCCAGCAGTTACAGCTCCTACGAGCAGTACTTC; CDR3: CASSYSSYEQYF
J: TRBJ1-3; D: NA; size: few; V: TRBV12-3/TRBV12-4; DNA: TGTGCCAGCATTGAGGGGGTCACCATATATTTT; CDR3: CASIEGVTIYF
J: TRBJ1-2; D: NA; size: NA; V: TRBV28; DNA: TGTGCCAGCAGTTTACCCATACTGGACTATGGCTACACCTTC; CDR3: CASSLPILDYGYTF
J: TRBJ1-1; D: NA; size: NA; V: TRBV4-1; DNA: TGCGCCTGCAGCCATGGTGGGCCAACGAACACTGAAGCTTTCTTT; CDR3: CACSHGGPTNTEAFF
J: TRBJ2-1; D: NA; size: NA; V: TRBV11-3; DNA: TGTGCCAGCAGCCCCCCACTAGTTTCCGAAAGCAATGAGCAGTTCTTC; CDR3: CASSPPLVSESNEQFF
J: TRBJ2-7; D: TRBD1; size: NA; V: TRBV5-4; DNA: TGTGCCAGCGGAACCGGGACAGGGAGGGACTACGAGCAGTACTTC; CDR3: CASGTGTGRDYEQYF
J: TRBJ2-1; D: TRBD2; size: NA; V: TRBV5-1; DNA: TGCGCCAGCATCCTAGGTTCGGGGGGGTATTCCAATGAGCAGTTCTTC; CDR3: CASILGSGGYSNEQFF